A single sample gave rise to the 31 T cell receptor beta chains below, sequenced in a study of CD8 T cells in ankylosing spondylitis. Study-wide results and caveats: Ankylosing spondylitis blood appeared to be characterized by a TCR beta motif of roughly eight highly homologous variants.

What these receptors recognize is not known. TCRdb redid the calling of the 5' RACE reads with MiXCR, one entry per CDR3 protein. Of 500,000 or so distinct CDR3 sequences listed, roughly 5.3% are singletons. The material sequenced was blood, either unsorted or a sorted T cell fraction (not recorded which). These receptors were obtained from a male donor with ankylosing spondylitis.

In its sample, this clonotype was seen many times. The gene calls are TRBV12-5 and TRBJ2-3; possibly TRBD1 for D (6 bases). This CDR3 has 13 amino acids. In germline, CDR1 is LGHNT, CDR2 FRNRAP. Between the trimmed V and J ends, which lost 8 bases and 1 base, there was a span of 10 bases. CDR3 residues: CASSKGGTDTQYF. DNA of the CDR3: TGTGCTAGTTCTAAGGGGGGCACAGATACGCAGTATTTT.

This chain joins TRBV3-1 and TRBJ2-1, with 7 bases identical to TRBD2. With 4 bases clipped from V and 1 base from J, the junction kept 7 bases outside the gene matches. The CDR3 runs to 16 residues. CDR1 LGHDT and CDR2 YNNKEL come from the germline V gene (reference sequence). The CDR3 protein is CASSPGGGGSYNEQFF. The CDR3 nucleotides are TGTGCCAGCAGCCCGGGGGGTGGAGGTTCCTACAATGAGCAGTTCTTC.

The chain's CDR3 is CASSRQGGITYNEQFF. The CDR3 DNA is TGTGCCAGCAGCCGTCAAGGGGGTATTACCTACAATGAGCAGTTCTTC. The chain combines TRBV12-3 or TRBV12-4 with TRBJ2-1; D might be TRBD1 (6 bases). This CDR3 contains 16 residues. V was pared by 6 bases and J by 2 bases, with 17 bases between.

At least ten counts were recorded for this clonotype. The chain links TRBV7-2 to TRBJ1-3, with a weak D call TRBD1 (6 bases). V lost 0 bases, J lost 10 bases, and 13 bases lay in between. The CDR3 is 14 residues long. From germline, CDR1 is SGHTA and CDR2 FQGNSA. This chain's CDR3 is CASSLARGQFTIYF. The CDR3 coding sequence is TGTGCCAGCAGCTTAGCCAGGGGACAATTTACCATATATTTT.

Ten or more counts support this clonotype. This CDR3 is CASSWRTGNSNQPQHF. The DNA for the CDR3 is TGTGCCAGCAGTTGGAGAACAGGGAATAGCAATCAGCCCCAGCATTTT. V and J are TRBV12-3 or TRBV12-4 and TRBJ1-5, with D perhaps matching TRBD1 (6 bases). This CDR3 contains 16 residues. The V end was cut by 4 bases, the J end by 0 bases, with 13 bases between.

This clonotype was detected a few times. The chain is built from TRBV4-3 and TRBJ2-5, with a possible D match to TRBD2 (5 bases). The ends were cut back, 2 bases at V and 5 bases at J, with 12 bases in the middle. This CDR3 is built from 14 residues. CDR1 is LGHNA, CDR2 YSLEER, per germline. The CDR3 spells CASSQSAGRETQYF. The CDR3 DNA sequence: TGCGCCAGCAGCCAATCCGCGGGCCGTGAGACCCAGTACTTC.

This clonotype was seen many times. CDR3 region: CASSVWTGESTDTQYF. DNA of the CDR3: TGTGCCAGCAGCGTCTGGACAGGGGAGAGCACAGATACGCAGTATTTT. The chain joins TRBV9 to TRBJ2-3; 9 bases are a match to TRBD1. The trim removed 2 bases at V and 0 bases at J, leaving 4 bases unmatched. CDR1 and CDR2 (germline): SGDLS, YYNGEE. CDR3 size: 16 residues.

This clonotype was observed many times. The genes are TRBV11-2 and TRBJ1-2; D is perhaps TRBD1 (5 bases). Germline CDR1 reads SGHAT; CDR2 reads FQNNGV. The CDR3 extends over 11 amino acids. The ends were cut back, 7 bases at V and 6 bases at J, with 9 bases in the middle. The CDR3 here is CASTLGDGYTF. CDR3 sequence (DNA): TGTGCCAGCACCCTAGGGGATGGCTACACCTTC. Using reference TRBV11-2 and TRBJ1-2 for the parts outside the CDR3, the full variable domain is EAGVAQSPRYKIIEKRQSVAFWCNPISGHATLYWYQQILGQGPKLLIQFQNNGVVDDSQLPKDRFSAERLKGVDSTLKIQPAKLEDSAVYLCASTLGDGYTFGSGTRLTVV.

This clonotype was observed a few times. The chain links TRBV28 to TRBJ1-2; D uncertain. The CDR3 contains 12 residues. The germline CDR1 and CDR2 sequences are MDHEN and SYDVKM. V dropped 2 bases and J dropped 8 bases, with 9 bases sitting between them. CDR3 loop: CASSLVPTGYTF. DNA of the CDR3: TGTGCCAGCAGTTTAGTCCCAACGGGCTACACCTTC.

The sample holds a few counts of this clonotype. The chain couples TRBV27 to TRBJ2-3, with D perhaps matching TRBD1 or TRBD2 (5 bases each). V lost 7 bases, J lost 2 bases, and 13 bases lay in between. Germline V gene data show CDR1 as MNHEY and CDR2 as SMNVEV (reference sequence). The CDR3 spans 14 residues. The CDR3: CASNWDGFTDTQYF. The CDR3 nucleotides are TGTGCCAGCAATTGGGACGGTTTCACAGATACGCAGTATTTT.

This clonotype was observed at least ten times. This rearrangement joins TRBV28 to TRBJ1-5; 10 nucleotides agree with TRBD1. The germline V gene encodes CDR1 MDHEN and CDR2 SYDVKM. After removal of 2 bases from V and 7 bases from J, the junction contained 8 bases not matched to a gene. This CDR3 is 16 amino acids long. The CDR3 loop reads CASSLIGDRGGQPQHF. CDR3 bases: TGTGCCAGCAGTTTAATTGGGGACAGGGGTGGACAGCCCCAGCATTTT.

The sample holds many counts of this clonotype. The genes are TRBV7-9 and TRBJ2-3; D remains unclear. V lost 5 bases and J 6 bases, leaving 9 bases between the germline ends. The CDR3 runs 12 residues. Looked up from germline, CDR1 is SEHNR and CDR2 is FQNEAQ (reference sequence). The chain's CDR3 is CASSPEPDTQYF. The CDR3 nucleotides read TGTGCCAGCAGCCCCGAGCCTGATACGCAGTATTTT.

This clonotype was counted ten times or more. The chain couples TRBV7-6 to TRBJ2-5; D may be TRBD2 (6 bases). Per germline, CDR1 SGHVS and CDR2 FNYEAQ. This CDR3 contains 13 residues. V lost 6 bases to trimming and J lost 9 bases, with 17 bases between them. The CDR3 DNA is TGTGCCAGCAGACCTCCTCAGTGGAGGGCCCAGTACTTC. Translating gives CASRPPQWRAQYF.

This clonotype was observed many times. The J gene is TRBJ1-2, the V gene TRBV3-1; D perhaps matches TRBD1 (6 bases). The CDR3 contains 14 residues. Trimming shortened V by 1 base and J by 4 bases, and 10 bases separated the two germline ends. In germline, CDR1 is LGHDT, CDR2 YNNKEL (reference sequence). CDR3 in amino acids: CASSQGGQSYGYTF. The CDR3 region has the DNA TGTGCCAGCAGCCAAGGTGGACAGAGCTATGGCTACACCTTC.

This clonotype was observed a few times. The chain couples TRBV20-1 to TRBJ1-1; D unresolved. This CDR3 comprises 13 residues. Germline CDR1 and CDR2: DFQATT and SNEGSKA (reference sequence). V lost 1 base to trimming and J lost 3 bases, with 9 bases between them. Written as DNA, the CDR3 is TGCAGTGCTAGAGCTGACCCGGACACTGAAGCTTTCTTT. It is translated as CSARADPDTEAFF.

This clonotype has only a few counts. The chain combines TRBV19 with TRBJ1-1; D unresolved. The length of the CDR3 is 15 residues. The V end was cut by 5 bases, the J end by 1 base, with 14 bases between. CDR1 LNHDA and CDR2 SQIVND come from the germline V gene (reference sequence). The CDR3 is CASSGFEGANTEAFF. Written as DNA, the CDR3 is TGTGCCAGTAGTGGTTTTGAGGGTGCGAACACTGAAGCTTTCTTT.

This clonotype was counted many times. One end of the junction does not line up with germline, which may come from a read error. This chain connects TRBV5-5 to TRBJ2-1; D is uncertain. Germline V gene data show CDR1 as SGHKS and CDR2 as YYEKEE (reference sequence). The CDR3 has 11 amino acids. CDR3 bases: TGTGCCAGCAGCCCTGGTGTCTCTGGGGTCTTC. This codes for CASSPGVSGVF.

This clonotype was recorded at least ten times. J is TRBJ1-2 and V is TRBV9; D not certain. The ends were cut back, 0 bases at V and 2 bases at J, with 17 bases in the middle. Germline CDR1 is SGDLS and CDR2 is YYNGEE. This CDR3 has 17 residues. This chain's CDR3 is CASSVDFGRRPNYGYTF. In nucleotides, the CDR3 is TGTGCCAGCAGCGTAGATTTCGGCCGAAGGCCCAACTATGGCTACACCTTC. The complete variable domain, with remaining parts taken from reference TRBV9 and TRBJ1-2, reads DSGVTQTPKHLITATGQRVTLRCSPRSGDLSVYWYQQSLDQGLQFLIQYYNGEERAKGNILERFSAQQFPDLHSELNLSSLELGDSALYFCASSVDFGRRPNYGYTFGSGTRLTVV.

In its sample, this clonotype was seen many times. The CDR3 sequence is CASSLVGSDEQYF. CDR3 nucleotides: TGCGCCAGCAGCTTGGTAGGTAGTGACGAGCAGTACTTC. This chain joins TRBV5-1 and TRBJ2-7, with D uncertain. This CDR3 is built from 13 residues. V shed 0 bases and J shed 5 bases, with 9 bases lying between them. Germline values: CDR1 SGHRS, CDR2 YFSETQ.

The chain combines TRBV6-2 or TRBV6-3 with TRBJ2-3; the D gene is possibly TRBD1 (6 bases). The CDR3 loop spans 19 amino acids. Looked up from germline, CDR1 is MNHEY and CDR2 is SVGEGT. Trimming stripped 2 bases from V and 6 bases from J, with 27 bases between. The CDR3 nucleotides read TGTGCCAGCAGTTACCGAACCTACTCAGGGGCTACAATGGAGGATACGCAGTATTTT. The encoded protein is CASSYRTYSGATMEDTQYF.

There are many counts of this clonotype. V usage is TRBV29-1 and J usage is TRBJ2-5; TRBD2 aligns across 12 bases. Looked up from germline, CDR1 is SQVTM and CDR2 is ANQGSEA. The CDR3 contains 15 residues. V shed 4 bases, J shed 5 bases, and the junction held 8 bases outside the gene matches. The CDR3 DNA reads TGCAGCGTTGTGGTCGGACTAGCGGGGCTTGAGACCCAGTACTTC. Its protein is CSVVVGLAGLETQYF.

This clonotype was detected many times. The gene calls are TRBV29-1 and TRBJ2-3; 8 bases map to TRBD2. The germline V gene encodes CDR1 SQVTM and CDR2 ANQGSEA. V was clipped by 3 bases and J by 6 bases; unmatched bases: 8. The CDR3 runs 14 residues. This chain's CDR3 is CSVDGAGGQDTQYF. The CDR3 DNA sequence: TGCAGCGTTGATGGCGCGGGAGGTCAGGATACGCAGTATTTT.

Many counts were recorded for this clonotype. J is TRBJ2-1 and V is TRBV10-3; unclear D gene. The germline V gene encodes CDR1 ENHRY and CDR2 SYGVKD. Between the trimmed V and J ends, which lost 8 bases and 0 bases, there was a span of 11 bases. There are 14 residues in the CDR3. CDR3 in DNA: TGTGCCATCGATGAGCCCGACTCCTACAATGAGCAGTTCTTC. Its translation: CAIDEPDSYNEQFF.

Ten or more counts support this clonotype. This chain uses TRBV5-1 with TRBJ2-3; 8 bases match TRBD1. Germline CDR1 SGHRS, CDR2 YFSETQ. V shed 4 bases and J 2 bases; nucleotides not matched to a gene: 6. The CDR3 is made up of 15 amino acids. CDR3 DNA sequence: TGCGCCAGCAGCCGGACAGGGACCTACACAGATACGCAGTATTTT. This sequence encodes CASSRTGTYTDTQYF.

In its sample, this clonotype was seen many times. This rearrangement joins TRBV5-1 to TRBJ1-1; 7 bases are a match to TRBD1. The ends lost 1 base at V and 1 base at J; junction bases unmatched: 4. This CDR3 contains 15 residues. Germline V gene data show CDR1 as SGHRS and CDR2 as YFSETQ. The CDR3 nucleotides are TGCGCCAGCAGCTTGTCCGGGACAGCGAACACTGAAGCTTTCTTT. The encoded protein is CASSLSGTANTEAFF.

This clonotype was counted at least ten times. CDR3 coding DNA: TGCAGCGTTGAACCGGGCAGGGGGAGGGAGACCCAGTACTTC. It encodes CSVEPGRGRETQYF. The gene calls are TRBV29-1 and TRBJ2-5, with D tentatively TRBD1 (7 bases). V lost 2 bases, J lost 5 bases, and 15 bases lay in between. The CDR3 is 14 residues long. Looked up from germline, CDR1 is SQVTM and CDR2 is ANQGSEA.

The table lists this clonotype with many counts. The chain links TRBV12-3 or TRBV12-4 to TRBJ2-1; 13 bases fit TRBD2. J lost 0 bases, V lost 5 bases, and 7 bases had no gene match. This CDR3 is built from 18 residues. The DNA of the CDR3 is TGTGCCAGCAGTCCCCCCCGGACTAGCGGGAGCTCCTACAATGAGCAGTTCTTC. Encoded protein: CASSPPRTSGSSYNEQFF.

This clonotype was recorded at least ten times. This chain connects TRBV7-8 to TRBJ2-1; no definite D call. There are 12 residues in the CDR3. With 5 bases removed from V and 11 bases from J, the gap between germline ends came to 13 bases. The germline V gene has CDR1 SGHVS and CDR2 FQNEAQ. The CDR3 spells CASSTPGGKQFF. The CDR3 DNA sequence: TGTGCCAGCAGCACCCCGGGCGGCAAGCAGTTCTTC.

Ten or more counts support this clonotype. The chain carries TRBV10-3 and TRBJ1-5, with D unclear. This CDR3 contains 13 residues. The V end was cut by 3 bases, the J end by 4 bases, with 7 bases between. Germline-derived CDR1 and CDR2 are ENHRY and SYGVKD. CDR3 coding DNA: TGTGCCATCAGTGATAGTCAAAATCAGCCCCAGCATTTT. Translation: CAISDSQNQPQHF.

The rearrangement uses TRBV6-2 or TRBV6-3 and TRBJ2-7, with unresolved D. The CDR3 length is 14 residues. CDR1 is MNHEY, CDR2 SVGEGT, per germline. Trimming removed 4 bases from V and 7 bases from J, with 17 bases in between. The CDR3 is CASSSRAGPGEQYF. The CDR3 nucleotides are TGTGCCAGCAGTTCTCGGGCCGGCCCGGGTGAGCAGTACTTC.

The table lists this clonotype with a few counts. The chain has TRBV20-1 and TRBJ2-5; 15 nucleotides match TRBD2. J was trimmed by 6 bases and V by 6 bases; bases with no gene match: 8. In germline, CDR1 is DFQATT, CDR2 SNEGSKA (reference sequence). There are 15 residues in the CDR3. The CDR3 coding sequence is TGCAGTGCCCGGACTAGCGGGGGGGCCGGCCAGACCCAGTACTTC. Translation gives CSARTSGGAGQTQYF.